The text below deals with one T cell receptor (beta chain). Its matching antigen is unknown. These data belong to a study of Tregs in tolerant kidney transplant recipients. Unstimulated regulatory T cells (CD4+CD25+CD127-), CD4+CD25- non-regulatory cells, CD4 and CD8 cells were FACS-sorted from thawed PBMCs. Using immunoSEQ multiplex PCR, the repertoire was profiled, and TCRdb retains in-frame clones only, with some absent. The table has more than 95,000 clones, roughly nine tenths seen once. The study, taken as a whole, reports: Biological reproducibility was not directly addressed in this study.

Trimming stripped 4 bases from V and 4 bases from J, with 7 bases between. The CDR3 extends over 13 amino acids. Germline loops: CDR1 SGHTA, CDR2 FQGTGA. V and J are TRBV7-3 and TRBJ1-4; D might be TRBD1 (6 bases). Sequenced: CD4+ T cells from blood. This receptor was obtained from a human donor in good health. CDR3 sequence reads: CASSSGVNEKLFF. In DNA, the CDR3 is TGTGCCAGCAGCTCAGGGGTTAATGAAAAACTGTTTTTT.